A single sample is the source of the 2 T cell receptor beta chains below, sequenced in a study of patients and donors after allogeneic stem cell transplantation. TCRdb independently ran MiXCR on the RT-PCR reads; one entry per CDR3 protein. Here the sample spans approximately 200,000 distinct CDR3 sequences, over 12% being singletons. Material for sequencing was blood, either unsorted or a sorted T cell fraction (not recorded which). The receptors derive from a human donor who was either an allogeneic HSCT recipient or a stem cell or donor lymphocyte infusion donor (not recorded which). It is not recorded whose cells these are; they may come from a transplant donor.

CDR3 sequence reads: CASSPYQGSGQPQHF. CDR3 sequence (DNA): TGTGCCAGCTCACCATACCAGGGATCAGGTCAGCCCCAGCATTTT. The rearrangement joins TRBV18 to TRBJ1-5; perhaps TRBD1 as D (5 bases). V was cut by 2 bases and J by 6 bases, with 14 bases left in between. This CDR3 comprises 15 residues. The V gene's germline CDR1 is KGHSH and CDR2 LQKENI.

The chain recombines TRBV6-1 with TRBJ1-3; D not certain. The V end lost 6 bases, the J end lost 1 base, and 16 bases lay between the germline ends. Germline values: CDR1 MNHNS, CDR2 SASEGT. The CDR3 sequence is 16 residues long. The CDR3 bases are TGTGCCAGCAGCAGCGCCGGCGGGAGTTCTGGAAACACCATATATTTT. Translating it yields CASSSAGGSSGNTIYF.